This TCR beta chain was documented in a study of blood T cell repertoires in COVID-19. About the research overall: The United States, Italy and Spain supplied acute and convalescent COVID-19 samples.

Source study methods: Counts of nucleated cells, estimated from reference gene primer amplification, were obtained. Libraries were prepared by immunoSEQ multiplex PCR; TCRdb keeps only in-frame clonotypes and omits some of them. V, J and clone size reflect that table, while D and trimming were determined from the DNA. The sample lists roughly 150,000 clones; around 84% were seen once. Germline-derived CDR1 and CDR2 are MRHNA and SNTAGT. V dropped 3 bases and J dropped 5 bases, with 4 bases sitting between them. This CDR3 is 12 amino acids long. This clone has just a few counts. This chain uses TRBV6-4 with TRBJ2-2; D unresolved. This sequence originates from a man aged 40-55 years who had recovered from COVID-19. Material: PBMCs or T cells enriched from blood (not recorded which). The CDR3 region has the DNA TGTGCCAGCAGTGAGTCAACCGGGGAGCTGTTTTTT. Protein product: CASSESTGELFF.